This is a list of T cell receptor beta chains from one sample in a study of graft-versus-host responses after intestinal transplantation. The assay was immunoSEQ multiplex PCR, and TCRdb's table has in-frame clones only and misses some. The data contain about 120,000 clones, approximately 90% of them seen just once; the ten biggest clones take up about 0.18%. No antigen is known for these receptors. This specimen consisted of unstimulated CD4+ T cells sorted from spleen or lymph node cells, obtained before intestinal transplant. These TCRs come from a human donor who received an intestinal transplant. Both conserved end residues are part of each CDR3. A D gene is named only where the DNA matches it firmly. Size values are once, few and many counts, or a class for expanded clones, and some rows have none.

-	-	TRBV4-3	TRBJ2-7	CASSQGPDRYEQYF	TGCGCCAGCAGCCAAGGCCCCGACAGGTACGAGCAGTACTTC
-	-	TRBV9	TRBJ1-6	CASSVSGSSSYNSPLHF	TGTGCCAGCAGCGTATCAGGGTCGAGCTCCTATAATTCACCCCTCCACTTT
-	-	TRBV2	TRBJ1-3	CASSEGGGGGWTGNTIYF	TGTGCCAGCAGCGAAGGCGGGGGTGGGGGGTGGACTGGAAACACCATATATTTT
-	once	TRBV6-6	TRBJ1-1	CASSRLFRDEAFF	TGTGCCAGCAGCCGCCTCTTTCGGGATGAAGCTTTCTTT
TRBD2	-	TRBV9	TRBJ2-7	CASSVDGLASYEQYF	TGTGCCAGCAGCGTAGACGGACTAGCAAGCTACGAGCAGTACTTC
TRBD1	-	TRBV6-5	TRBJ1-2	CASSGDREATYGYTF	TGTGCCAGCAGTGGGGACAGGGAAGCAACCTATGGCTACACCTTC
-	-	TRBV27	TRBJ2-3	CASSLASSTDTQYF	TGTGCCAGCAGTCTAGCGTCTAGCACAGATACGCAGTATTTT
-	-	TRBV5-1	TRBJ2-7	CASSLAPTGTEDEQYF	TGCGCCAGCAGCTTGGCCCCGACAGGGACTGAGGACGAGCAGTACTTC
TRBD2	-	TRBV5-6	TRBJ2-5	CASSQGLGLVQETQYF	TGTGCCAGCAGCCAGGGACTAGGTTTAGTCCAAGAGACCCAGTACTTC
TRBD1	-	TRBV6-5	TRBJ2-7	CASNRKTGGSYEQYF	TGTGCCAGCAATCGGAAGACAGGGGGCTCCTACGAGCAGTACTTC
-	-	TRBV4-3	TRBJ2-7	CASSQGAQGSYEQYF	TGCGCCAGCAGCCAAGGAGCACAGGGTTCCTACGAGCAGTACTTC
TRBD1	-	TRBV11-2	TRBJ1-4	CASSLTGGANEKLFF	TGTGCCAGCAGCTTGACAGGGGGCGCGAATGAAAAACTGTTTTTT
TRBD1	-	TRBV10-3	TRBJ2-5	CAISEGTGGGSLETQYF	TGTGCCATCAGTGAGGGGACAGGGGGCGGATCCTTAGAGACCCAGTACTTC
TRBD1	-	TRBV18	TRBJ1-4	CASSPPSRTGVEKLFF	TGTGCCAGCTCACCACCTTCTAGGACAGGTGTTGAAAAACTGTTTTTT
TRBD1	-	TRBV10-3	TRBJ2-5	CAINRGLQETQYF	TGTGCCATCAACAGGGGCCTCCAAGAGACCCAGTACTTC
-	-	TRBV5-1	TRBJ2-1	CASSLSSTHEQFF	TGCGCCAGCAGCTTATCTAGTACCCATGAGCAGTTCTTC
TRBD1	-	TRBV2	TRBJ2-1	CASRGQGGYNEQFF	TGTGCCAGCAGGGGACAGGGGGGCTACAATGAGCAGTTCTTC
TRBD1	-	TRBV7-7	TRBJ2-5	CASSPDRGLSETQYF	TGTGCCAGCAGCCCGGACAGGGGGCTTTCGGAGACCCAGTACTTC
-	-	TRBV6-6	TRBJ2-2	CASSYLPGQDTGELFF	TGTGCCAGCAGTTACCTACCCGGCCAGGACACCGGGGAGCTGTTTTTT
TRBD1	-	TRBV15	TRBJ1-2	CATSRDKGAPPYYGYTF	TGTGCCACCAGCAGAGATAAGGGGGCGCCCCCCTACTATGGCTACACCTTC
-	once	TRBV7-8	TRBJ2-6	CASSLARVISGANVLTF	TGTGCCAGCAGCTTAGCGAGGGTAATCTCTGGGGCCAACGTCCTGACTTTC
TRBD1	-	TRBV30	TRBJ1-2	CAWRAGGYYGYTF	TGTGCCTGGAGAGCAGGGGGCTACTATGGCTACACCTTC
TRBD1	-	TRBV29-1	TRBJ2-3	CSGKGQGTDTQYF	TGCAGCGGGAAGGGACAGGGGACAGATACGCAGTATTTT
-	-	TRBV6-6	TRBJ1-3	CASSPPQSGNTIYF	TGTGCCAGCAGTCCACCACAGTCTGGAAACACCATATATTTT
TRBD1	-	TRBV7-9	TRBJ2-7	CASSFGTGAEQYF	TGTGCCAGCAGCTTCGGGACAGGGGCCGAGCAGTACTTC
-	-	TRBV27	TRBJ2-7	CASSPYVSGQSSYEQYF	TGTGCCAGCAGTCCCTACGTTAGCGGTCAGAGCTCCTACGAGCAGTACTTC
-	-	TRBV11-2	TRBJ1-2	CASSLDPRRIGYGYTF	TGTGCCAGCAGCTTAGATCCCAGGAGGATCGGCTATGGCTACACCTTC
-	-	TRBV5-1	TRBJ1-1	CASSLERGGMDTEAFF	TGCGCCAGCAGCTTGGAACGCGGGGGCATGGACACTGAAGCTTTCTTT
TRBD1	-	TRBV30	TRBJ1-2	CAWSVQGGPVGYTF	TGTGCCTGGAGTGTCCAGGGGGGCCCCGTCGGCTACACCTTC
-	-	TRBV5-6	TRBJ2-7	CASSLVWQNSYEQYF	TGTGCCAGCAGCTTAGTTTGGCAGAACTCCTACGAGCAGTACTTC
TRBD2	-	TRBV2	TRBJ2-1	CASRRRTSASSYNEQFF	TGTGCCAGCCGCCGGCGGACTAGCGCGAGCTCCTACAATGAGCAGTTCTTC
TRBD1	-	TRBV7-8	TRBJ1-1	CASSLSQGGEAFF	TGTGCCAGCAGCTTAAGCCAGGGGGGTGAAGCTTTCTTT
-	-	TRBV6-1	TRBJ1-6	CASSHRATPNSPLHF	TGTGCCAGCAGCCACAGGGCCACCCCAAATTCACCCCTCCACTTT
TRBD1	-	TRBV2	TRBJ1-6	CASSWDRYNSPLHF	TGTGCCAGCAGTTGGGACAGGTATAATTCACCCCTCCACTTT
-	-	TRBV15	TRBJ1-1	CATSRLGLDTEAFF	TGTGCCACCAGCAGACTCGGACTAGACACTGAAGCTTTCTTT
-	-	TRBV18	TRBJ1-1	CASSPEDWGFGTEAFF	TGTGCCAGCTCACCAGAGGATTGGGGCTTTGGAACTGAAGCTTTCTTT